Here is one T cell receptor (beta chain) with its context. The target antigen is unknown. This sample was included in a study of cytomegalovirus exposure and HLA in healthy donors. General study points: Several of the most significant clusters appeared, in a later analysis, to be linked to common viral pathogens. Specificity for CMV antigens was confirmed in vitro for a few of the CMV-associated chains. Later analysis reportedly placed an Asian-associated ancestry cluster below the roughly 680-donor mean in N-insertions. As was reported, the classifier diagnosed cytomegalovirus status with high specificity and sensitivity.

The PCR was carried out with 60 Vbeta primers and 13 Jbeta primers. TCRdb's table, derived via immunoSEQ multiplex PCR, lists solely in-frame clones and lacks some. Seen here are 200,000 to 250,000 clones, around 83% observed once, and the top ten hold about 0.25%. Germline V gives CDR1 SEHNR, CDR2 FQNEAQ (reference sequence). The CDR3 runs to 14 residues. Trimming stripped 4 bases from V and 4 bases from J, with 14 bases between. V usage is TRBV7-9 and J usage is TRBJ2-7; a possible D gene is TRBD1 (6 bases). The source material was PBMCs. This receptor was taken from a girl aged 2 to 10 in good health and CMV-seronegative. The CDR3 sequence is CASSSSQGPYEQYF. CDR3 nucleotide sequence: TGTGCCAGCAGCTCCTCACAGGGACCATACGAGCAGTACTTC.